The rows below give T cell receptor beta chains drawn from one sample of a study of blood T cell repertoires in COVID-19. This table comes from immunoSEQ multiplex PCR, and its TCRdb copy is limited to in-frame clones, with some not included. The profile shows roughly 250,000 clones, less than 90% of them singletons. What was sequenced was peripheral blood. Source of these receptors: a woman aged 40 to 55 who had recovered from COVID-19. Each CDR3 is given with its conserved first and last residue. Each record gives: J gene, V gene, CDR3 protein.

>TRBJ2-3|TRBV2
CASTRFTPTDTQYF
>TRBJ2-1|TRBV5-1
CASSPEGDSRYNEQFF
>TRBJ2-7|TRBV4-1
CASSHRGAGGNEQYF
>TRBJ2-7|TRBV12-3/TRBV12-4
CASRPGTSEQYF
>TRBJ2-2|TRBV19
CASNPLGQNTGELFF
>TRBJ1-3|TRBV6-5
CASSSGFSGNTIYF
>TRBJ2-5|TRBV27
CASSPLGGETQYF
>TRBJ1-4|TRBV6-5
CASSFPGQGPNEKLFF
>TRBJ2-2|TRBV28
CASSTTGGHGELFF
>TRBJ2-7|TRBV27
CASSRDRGFYEQYF
>TRBJ2-1|TRBV7-9
CASGRQTGGLGEQFF
>TRBJ1-4|TRBV28
CAITTGMNEKLFF
>TRBJ1-2|TRBV29-1
CSVEGRGLDYGYTF
>TRBJ2-7|TRBV15
CATSRGGGEQYF
>TRBJ1-5|TRBV7-2
CASSSQGRQPQHF
>TRBJ2-5|TRBV6-5
CASSYSPSGGQETQYF
>TRBJ2-7|TRBV5-1
CASSETGLALLYEQYF
>TRBJ1-5|TRBV5-5
CASSLGGPHNQPQHF
>TRBJ2-2|TRBV6-4
CASSDSSVAVAGELFF
>TRBJ1-1|TRBV2
CASRQPTNTEAFF
>TRBJ2-3|TRBV5-1
CASSELIDTQYF
>TRBJ1-4|TRBV5-4
CASSLPGGELFF
>TRBJ1-1|TRBV11-3
CASSLLRGWNTEAFF
>TRBJ2-1|TRBV29-1
CSGTGGRYNEQFF
>TRBJ1-1|TRBV9
CASSSRVGAFF
>TRBJ1-2|TRBV29-1
CSVARDRDGYTF
>TRBJ2-1|TRBV10-3
CAIGASGGPEQFF
>TRBJ2-7|TRBV6-5
CASSADRGSSYEQYF
>TRBJ2-5|TRBV18
CASSPPGLPETQYF